The next 8 T cell receptor beta chains were all read from a single sample in a study of blood T cell repertoires in COVID-19. Using immunoSEQ multiplex PCR, the repertoire was profiled, and TCRdb retains in-frame clones only, with some absent. The table includes a few hundred thousand clones, around 87% detected once. Sequencing was carried out using peripheral blood. The receptors come from a man aged 45-60 years with active or convalescent COVID-19.

The chain combines TRBV5-6 with TRBJ2-1, with 9 bases that match TRBD1. With 4 bases clipped from V and 7 bases from J, the junction kept 9 bases outside the gene matches. The CDR3 runs 15 residues. CDR1 is SGHDT and CDR2 is YYEEEE in the germline V gene. The CDR3 DNA follows: TGTGCCAGCAGCCCCGGGACAGGGTTTTCAAATGAGCAGTTCTTC. This translates into CASSPGTGFSNEQFF.

The chain uses TRBV27 and TRBJ2-1, with 7 bases aligning to TRBD1. CDR1 MNHEY and CDR2 SMNVEV come from the germline V gene (reference sequence). After removal of 8 bases from V and 2 bases from J, the junction contained 6 bases not matched to a gene. The CDR3 loop spans 14 amino acids. The CDR3 coding sequence is TGTGCCAGCGCCAGACAGGGACCCTACAATGAGCAGTTCTTC. This codes for CASARQGPYNEQFF.

The chain has TRBV18 and TRBJ1-6; 7 nucleotides match TRBD1. Germline V lookup: CDR1 KGHSH, CDR2 LQKENI. The CDR3 consists of 14 residues. V was pared by 3 bases and J by 12 bases, with 8 bases of the junction left unmatched. The CDR3 protein is CASSPGQNIQPLHF. Here the CDR3 DNA reads TGTGCCAGCTCACCGGGACAGAATATACAACCCCTCCACTTT. The variable domain in full, with the rest retrieved from reference TRBV18 and TRBJ1-6, is NAGVMQNPRHLVRRRGQEARLRCSPMKGHSHVYWYRQLPEEGLKFMVYLQKENIIDESGMPKERFSAEFPKEGPSILRIQQVVRGDSAAYFCASSPGQNIQPLHFGNGTRLTVT.

This chain joins TRBV28 and TRBJ1-4; 11 nucleotides match TRBD1. Germline trimming cut 1 base from V and 1 base from J; bases unmatched to any gene: 8. Looked up from germline, CDR1 is MDHEN and CDR2 is SYDVKM. The CDR3 is 19 residues long. CDR3 in amino acids: CASSLSPGQGVVTNEKLFF. In DNA, the CDR3 is TGTGCCAGCAGTTTATCCCCGGGACAGGGGGTTGTAACTAATGAAAAACTGTTTTTT.

This chain uses TRBV19 with TRBJ2-1; TRBD1 agrees at 11 bases. Germline V gene data show CDR1 as LNHDA and CDR2 as SQIVND (reference sequence). Trimming at V came to 6 bases and at J to 3 bases, leaving 7 bases not matched to a gene. CDR3 size: 16 residues. The CDR3 DNA sequence: TGTGCCAGTAGCCACCGGACAGGGGGCGTCTACAATGAGCAGTTCTTC. This gives the protein CASSHRTGGVYNEQFF.

The genes are TRBV28 and TRBJ2-7; 8 bases agree with TRBD1. CDR1 MDHEN and CDR2 SYDVKM come from the germline V gene. The V and J ends lost 4 bases and 2 bases, in that order; junction bases with no gene match: 4. The CDR3 runs 14 residues. CDR3 in amino acids: CASSYRDRTYEQYF. As DNA, the CDR3 is TGTGCCAGCAGTTACCGGGACAGGACCTACGAGCAGTACTTC.

This clone was seen only once. The genes are TRBV24-1 and TRBJ2-3, with 7 bases identical to TRBD2. From germline, CDR1 is KGHDR and CDR2 SFDVKD. V lost 2 bases, J lost 1 base, and 14 bases stayed unmatched. The CDR3 is 19 amino acids. CDR3 protein: CATSDSAGTMGGGTDTQYF. For the CDR3, the DNA is TGTGCCACCAGTGATTCGGCCGGGACTATGGGTGGAGGCACAGATACGCAGTATTTT.

CDR3 in DNA: TGTGCCAGCAGTTACTCCGACAGGGGGGATTCACCCCTCCACTTT. Translated: CASSYSDRGDSPLHF. This chain uses TRBV6-5 with TRBJ1-6, with 9 bases that match TRBD1. The germline gives CDR1 MNHEY, CDR2 SVGAGI. The CDR3 consists of 15 residues. V lost 0 bases to trimming and J lost 8 bases; unmatched junction nucleotides: 2.